The rows below give T cell receptor beta chains drawn from one sample of a study of response to subunit inactivated influenza vaccine. TCRdb re-called the RT-PCR reads through MiXCR, storing one row per CDR3 protein. The table records some 500,000 distinct CDR3 sequences, over 10% of them present only once. Sample: PBMCs from blood, taken roughly 47 days after vaccination. The receptors derive from a man between 50 and 59 years old who received an inactivated influenza vaccine. Both conserved end residues are part of each CDR3. The order of the fields is D gene, J gene, clone size, V gene, CDR3 DNA, CDR3 protein. D genes are given only for firm matches. Clone size is stated in some rows and not others, as once, few, many or a class when expanded.

D: .; J: TRBJ2-7; size: few; V: TRBV5-5; DNA: TGTGCCAGCAGTCCTCAGGGTTTATGGGAGCAGTACTTC; CDR3: CASSPQGLWEQYF
D: TRBD2; J: TRBJ2-5; size: few; V: TRBV20-1; DNA: TGCAGTGCTACCGGACTAGCGGGGGGGCCTGAAAAGACCCAGTACTTC; CDR3: CSATGLAGGPEKTQYF
D: .; J: TRBJ2-7; size: .; V: TRBV6-1; DNA: TGTGCCAGCAAGGGTCCAGCGAGCTACGAGCAGTACTTC; CDR3: CASKGPASYEQYF
D: .; J: TRBJ1-5; size: many; V: TRBV20-1; DNA: TGCAGTGCCAGTTGGGGCAATCAGCCCCAGCATTTT; CDR3: CSASWGNQPQHF
D: TRBD1; J: TRBJ2-6; size: .; V: TRBV28; DNA: TGTGCCAGCACCACGACAGGGGAAGCTGGGGCCAACGACCTGACTTTC; CDR3: CASTTTGEAGANDLTF
D: .; J: TRBJ2-7; size: many; V: TRBV11-2; DNA: TGTGCCAGCAGCTTAGGTGGGCTGGACGAGCAGTACTTC; CDR3: CASSLGGLDEQYF
D: .; J: TRBJ2-1; size: .; V: TRBV12-3/TRBV12-4; DNA: TGTGCCAGCAGTTTAGCTACAGGGTGGTACAATGAGCAGTTCTTC; CDR3: CASSLATGWYNEQFF
D: .; J: TRBJ1-4; size: .; V: TRBV12-3/TRBV12-4; DNA: TGTGCCAGCAGTTTCGTCACAGGGAATGAAAAACTGTTTTTT; CDR3: CASSFVTGNEKLFF
D: .; J: TRBJ2-3; size: .; V: TRBV4-3; DNA: TGCGCCAGCAGCCAAGATTTAGGACAGACAGATACGCAGTATTTT; CDR3: CASSQDLGQTDTQYF
D: .; J: TRBJ2-1; size: .; V: TRBV29-1; DNA: TGCAGCGTTGCACAAGGTTCGGGGGCGCGGGGTGAGCAGTTCTTC; CDR3: CSVAQGSGARGEQFF
D: TRBD2; J: TRBJ2-2; size: .; V: TRBV28; DNA: TGTGCCAGCAGTCGGACTAGCCACGGCACCGGGGAGCTGTTTTTT; CDR3: CASSRTSHGTGELFF
D: .; J: TRBJ1-2; size: .; V: TRBV6-1; DNA: TGTGCCAGCAGTCCCAACACAGGGTCGTTTGGCTACACCTTC; CDR3: CASSPNTGSFGYTF
D: .; J: TRBJ1-6; size: few; V: TRBV5-1; DNA: TGCGCCAGCAGCAGGGACGGGATAAGTGGTGGGAATTCACCCCTCCACTTT; CDR3: CASSRDGISGGNSPLHF
D: .; J: TRBJ1-3; size: few; V: TRBV20-1; DNA: TGCAGTGCTAGTTCACCTCCGCCAGGAAACACCATATATTTT; CDR3: CSASSPPPGNTIYF
D: .; J: TRBJ2-3; size: few; V: TRBV4-2; DNA: TGTGCCAGCAGCCAAGTGGGGACCGGCACAGATACGCAGTATTTT; CDR3: CASSQVGTGTDTQYF
D: .; J: TRBJ1-5; size: .; V: TRBV28; DNA: TGTGCCAGCAGTATCGGTAGCAATCAGCCCCAGCATTTT; CDR3: CASSIGSNQPQHF
D: .; J: TRBJ1-3; size: many; V: TRBV6-1; DNA: TGTGCCAGCAGCTCCGGGACCCTAGGAAACACCATATATTTT; CDR3: CASSSGTLGNTIYF
D: TRBD2; J: TRBJ2-1; size: .; V: TRBV11-2; DNA: TGTGCCAGCAGCCCCCGAAACTTTGCGCGGGGGGGTTCGGGTGAGCAGTTCTTC; CDR3: CASSPRNFARGGSGEQFF
D: .; J: TRBJ2-1; size: many; V: TRBV5-5; DNA: TGTGCCAGCAGCGGAACACCCGGGACTTCCAATGAGCAGTTCTTC; CDR3: CASSGTPGTSNEQFF
D: TRBD1; J: TRBJ1-5; size: .; V: TRBV20-1; DNA: TGCAGTGCCTTGGACAGGGGAAATCAGCCCCAGCATTTT; CDR3: CSALDRGNQPQHF
D: TRBD2; J: TRBJ2-1; size: few; V: TRBV5-4; DNA: TGTGCCAGCAGCTTGAACAGCGGGATCGCCCATGAGCAGTTCTTC; CDR3: CASSLNSGIAHEQFF
D: .; J: TRBJ1-5; size: .; V: TRBV12-3/TRBV12-4; DNA: TGTGCCAGCAGTTTAAGTATAAAGCAGCCCCAGCATTTT; CDR3: CASSLSIKQPQHF
D: .; J: TRBJ2-7; size: once; V: TRBV4-1; DNA: TGCGCCAGCAGCTTTCTACTAGCTGAGACCTACGAGCAGTACTTC; CDR3: CASSFLLAETYEQYF
D: .; J: TRBJ1-5; size: few; V: TRBV7-9; DNA: TGTGCCAGCACCGCCTGGGAGGGGCAGCCCCAGCATTTT; CDR3: CASTAWEGQPQHF
D: TRBD2; J: TRBJ2-5; size: .; V: TRBV5-1; DNA: TGCGCCAGCAGCTTGGTTGCGGGAGATTCGCACGAGACCCAGTACTTC; CDR3: CASSLVAGDSHETQYF
D: .; J: TRBJ2-7; size: many; V: TRBV20-1; DNA: TGCAGTGCTAGTTACAGGCGTCCCTACGAGCAGTACTTC; CDR3: CSASYRRPYEQYF